This is a list of T cell receptor beta chains from one sample in a study of blood T cell repertoires in COVID-19. This table comes from immunoSEQ multiplex PCR, and its TCRdb copy is limited to in-frame clones, with some not included. This sample has about 160,000 clones; 65% to 85% occur once, and the top ten carry roughly 9.5%. Sequenced sample: peripheral blood. These receptors were collected from a woman older than 75 with active or convalescent COVID-19. CDR3s include the opening cysteine and the closing phenylalanine or tryptophan. D genes are given only for firm matches. Rows may omit the clone size; those that give it use once, few, many or a size class.

D	V	J	size	CDR3	DNA
.	TRBV6-1	TRBJ1-5	.	CASSGGLVYSNQPQHF	TGTGCCAGCAGTGGGGGACTGGTTTATAGCAATCAGCCCCAGCATTTT
TRBD1	TRBV6-4	TRBJ1-6	.	CASSGGTGANSPLHF	TGTGCCAGCAGTGGGGGGACAGGGGCTAATTCACCCCTCCACTTT
.	TRBV7-8	TRBJ2-7	.	CASSLGAGPPYEQYF	TGTGCCAGCAGCTTAGGGGCAGGGCCCCCCTACGAGCAGTACTTC
.	TRBV7-2	TRBJ1-1	.	CASSLRGPTEAFF	TGTGCCAGCAGCTTACGAGGGCCCACTGAAGCTTTCTTT
TRBD2	TRBV7-2	TRBJ2-5	.	CASSLASGEQKTQYF	TGTGCCAGCAGCCTAGCTAGCGGAGAGCAAAAGACCCAGTACTTC
.	TRBV4-3	TRBJ1-6	.	CASSQNRGINSPLHF	TGCGCCAGCAGCCAAAATCGAGGAATTAATTCACCCCTCCACTTT
.	TRBV19	TRBJ2-6	.	CASIESGANVLTF	TGTGCCAGTATCGAGTCCGGGGCCAACGTCCTGACTTTC
.	TRBV21-1	TRBJ1-2	.	CASSKAPPRDFGYTF	TGTGCCAGCAGCAAAGCGCCCCCCAGGGATTTTGGCTACACCTTC
TRBD2	TRBV4-1	TRBJ2-1	.	CASATGAGGLHEQFF	TGCGCCAGCGCCACGGGGGCGGGGGGGTTGCATGAGCAGTTCTTC
.	TRBV6-2/TRBV6-3	TRBJ1-2	few	CASSYTKNYGYTF	TGTGCCAGCAGTTACACTAAGAACTATGGCTACACCTTC
TRBD2	TRBV24-1	TRBJ2-3	.	CATSDASGGLTDTQYF	TGTGCCACCAGTGATGCTAGCGGGGGCCTGACAGATACGCAGTATTTT
TRBD1	TRBV5-1	TRBJ1-1	.	CASSQQGTEAFF	TGCGCCAGCAGCCAACAGGGGACTGAAGCTTTCTTT
.	TRBV7-2	TRBJ2-1	.	CASSSARGEQFF	TGTGCCAGCAGCTCCGCCAGGGGTGAGCAGTTCTTC
TRBD2	TRBV5-4	TRBJ2-7	.	CASSPSLAGWDEQYF	TGTGCCAGCAGCCCCTCACTAGCGGGGTGGGACGAGCAGTACTTC
TRBD1	TRBV11-3	TRBJ2-7	.	CASSLAGTGEYEQYF	TGTGCCAGCAGCTTAGCCGGGACAGGGGAATACGAGCAGTACTTC